Sequencing of this T cell receptor (beta chain) was carried out in a study of identical twins. Study-level results: Researchers caution that invariant MAIT and iNKT cells could partly confound zero-insertion analyses. Modelling underestimated the level of out-of-frame TCR alpha sharing observed in monozygotic twins.

This clonotype has just a few counts. Its antigen is still unknown. TCRdb recomputed calls from the 5' RACE reads with MiXCR, one row per CDR3 protein. The data contain 400,000 to 500,000 distinct CDR3 sequences, roughly 20% of them singletons. Germline V gene sequence: CDR1 SGHKS, CDR2 YYEKEE (reference sequence). Trimming cost V 4 bases and J 0 bases; bases outside gene matches: 3. The CDR3 extends over 15 amino acids. Sequenced: naive T cells sorted from blood. The sequence was collected from a man aged 50-59 years in good health. This chain links TRBV5-5 with TRBJ1-3; the match to TRBD1 covers 8 bases. The CDR3 sequence is CASSRDRISGNTIYF. The CDR3 DNA is TGTGCCAGCAGCCGGGACAGGATCTCTGGAAACACCATATATTTT.